This T cell receptor beta chain was found in a study of blood T cell repertoires in COVID-19. Overall study context: Donors in the United States, Italy and Spain gave samples during acute or convalescent COVID-19. Sources were T cells, B-cell-depleted T cells, or PBMCs; the material itself was cDNA or gDNA.

This CDR3 has 14 residues. V was shortened by 3 bases and J by 3 bases, with 11 bases between the two germline ends. Germline V gene sequence: CDR1 MNHEY, CDR2 SMNVEV (reference sequence). Authors' methods: Amplified reference gene primers provided the basis for estimating nucleated cell counts. Profiling relied on immunoSEQ multiplex PCR, and the TCRdb table lists in-frame clones only, not all of them. V and J calls and clone size come straight from that table; D and trimming were deduced from the DNA. The repertoire holds 150,000 to 200,000 clones, with approximately 86% as singletons. Sequencing input: peripheral blood. This receptor was obtained from a man between 65 and 80 years old with acute or convalescent COVID-19. V is TRBV27 and J is TRBJ1-2, with D possibly being TRBD1 (5 bases). The CDR3 here is CASSFTGAYYGYTF. The CDR3 DNA reads as TGTGCCAGCAGTTTCACAGGAGCTTACTATGGCTACACCTTC.